This T cell receptor (beta chain) was sequenced in a study of CD8+CD57+ T cells in acquired aplastic anemia. V lost 3 bases to trimming and J lost 5 bases, with 17 bases between them. Germline lookup yields CDR1 LNHDA and CDR2 SQIVND (reference sequence). CDR3 size: 15 residues. Researchers used genomic DNA as the template to profile TCR beta VDJ and CDR3. TCRdb fed the reads into MiXCR, producing one record per CDR3 protein. This table holds about 260,000 distinct CDR3 sequences, 65% to 90% found once. Sequencing was done on patients that had shown CD8+CD57+ cell expansion by flow cytometry. Material for sequencing was sorted CD4+, CD8+, or CD8+CD57+ T cells (not recorded which) from PBMCs. This chain joins TRBV19 and TRBJ2-7; D is perhaps TRBD2 (7 bases). This receptor was identified in a human donor with aplastic anemia. The CDR3 DNA reads as TGTGCCAGTAGTATTCGAGGGGGGGCGCTGGACGAGCAGTACTTC. Its translation: CASSIRGGALDEQYF.